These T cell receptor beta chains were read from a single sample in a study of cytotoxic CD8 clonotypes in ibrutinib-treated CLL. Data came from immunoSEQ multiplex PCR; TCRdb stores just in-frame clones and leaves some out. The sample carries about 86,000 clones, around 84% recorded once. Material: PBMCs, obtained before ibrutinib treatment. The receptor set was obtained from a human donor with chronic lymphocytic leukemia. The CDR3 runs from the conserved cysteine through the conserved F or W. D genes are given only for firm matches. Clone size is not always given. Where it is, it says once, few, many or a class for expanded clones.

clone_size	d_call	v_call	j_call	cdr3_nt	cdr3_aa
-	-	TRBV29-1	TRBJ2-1	TGCAGCGCGGCGGGACTCACGGCGAGTCGTAAGTCCTACAATGAGCAGTTCTTC	CSAAGLTASRKSYNEQFF
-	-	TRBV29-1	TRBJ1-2	TGCAGCGTTCAGGAGGGGCTCGGCTACACCTTC	CSVQEGLGYTF
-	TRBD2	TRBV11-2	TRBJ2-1	TGTGCCAGCAGCACCCTAAGGGGCGGGAGAAACAATGAGCAGTTCTTC	CASSTLRGGRNNEQFF
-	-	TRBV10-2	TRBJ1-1	TGCGCCAGCAGTGAGACAGCGTCACTGAACACTGAAGCTTTCTTT	CASSETASLNTEAFF
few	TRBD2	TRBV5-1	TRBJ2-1	TGCGCCAGCAGCTTGAAACTAGCGGGAGCCTATGAGCAGTTCTTC	CASSLKLAGAYEQFF
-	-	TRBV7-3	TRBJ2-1	TGTGCCAGCAGCCCCTTCGGGACCCAACGGCCGGGGCAGTTCTTC	CASSPFGTQRPGQFF
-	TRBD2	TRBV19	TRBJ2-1	TGTGCCAGTAGTACAACCGGGACTAGTCGGTCTGAGCAGTTCTTC	CASSTTGTSRSEQFF
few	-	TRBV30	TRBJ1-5	TGTGCCTGGAGTGTACAAAACACGCAGCCCCAGCATTTT	CAWSVQNTQPQHF
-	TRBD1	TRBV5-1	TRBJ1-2	TGCGCCAGCAGCTTGGCTGACAGGGGTGGTGGCTACACCTTC	CASSLADRGGGYTF
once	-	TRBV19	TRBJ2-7	TGTGCCAGTAGAACGGGAGACGAGCAGTACTTC	CASRTGDEQYF
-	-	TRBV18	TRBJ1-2	TGTGCCAGCTCACAATCCTTCGGGTCGGACGGCTACACCTTC	CASSQSFGSDGYTF
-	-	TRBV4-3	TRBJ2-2	TGCGCCAGCAGCCAAACTACTAGCACGTCCCCCACCGGGGAGCTGTTTTTT	CASSQTTSTSPTGELFF
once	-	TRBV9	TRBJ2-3	TGTGCCAGCAGCGTAGCATCGACCCCCCCAGGGGATACGCAGTATTTT	CASSVASTPPGDTQYF
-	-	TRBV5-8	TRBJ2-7	TGTGCCAGCACCGCGTTCATCTCGGGGCCCTCCTACGAGCAGTACTTC	CASTAFISGPSYEQYF
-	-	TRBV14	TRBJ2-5	TGTGCCAGCAGCCGTAGGTGGGGGGAACAAGAGACCCAGTACTTC	CASSRRWGEQETQYF
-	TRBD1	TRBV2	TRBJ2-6	TGTGCCAGCAGACGGGACAGGGCTGGGGCCAACGTCCTGACTTTC	CASRRDRAGANVLTF